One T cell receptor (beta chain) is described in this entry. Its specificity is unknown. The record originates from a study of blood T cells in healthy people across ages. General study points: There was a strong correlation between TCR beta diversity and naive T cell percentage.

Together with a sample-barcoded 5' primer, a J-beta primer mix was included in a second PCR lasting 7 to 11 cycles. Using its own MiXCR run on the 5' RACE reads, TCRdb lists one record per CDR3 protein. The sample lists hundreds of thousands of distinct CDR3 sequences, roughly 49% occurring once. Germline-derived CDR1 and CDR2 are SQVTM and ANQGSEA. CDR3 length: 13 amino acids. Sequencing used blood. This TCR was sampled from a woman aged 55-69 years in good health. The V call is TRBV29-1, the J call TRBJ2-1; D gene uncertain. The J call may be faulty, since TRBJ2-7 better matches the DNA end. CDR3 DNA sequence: TGCAGCGAGAGAGAGAGCTCCTACAATGAGCAGTACTTC. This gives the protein CSERESSYNEQYF.